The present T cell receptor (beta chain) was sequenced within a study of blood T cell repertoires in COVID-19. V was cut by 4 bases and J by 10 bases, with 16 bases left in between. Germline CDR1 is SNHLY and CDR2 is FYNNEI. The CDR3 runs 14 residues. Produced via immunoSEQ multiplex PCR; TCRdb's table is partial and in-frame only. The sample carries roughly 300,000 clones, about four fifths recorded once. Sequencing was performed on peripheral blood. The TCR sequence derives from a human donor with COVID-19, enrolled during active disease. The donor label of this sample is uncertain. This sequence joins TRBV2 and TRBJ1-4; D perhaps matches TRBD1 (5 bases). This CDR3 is CASSASERGGKLFF. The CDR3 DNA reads TGTGCCAGCAGTGCCTCCGAGAGGGGAGGAAAACTGTTTTTT.